Each of the 25 T cell receptor beta chains below was sequenced from the same sample in a study of cytomegalovirus exposure and HLA in healthy donors. Use of 60 Vbeta and 13 Jbeta primers characterized the PCR. Data came from immunoSEQ multiplex PCR; TCRdb stores just in-frame clones and leaves some out. The table lists under 55,000 clones, 72% of them singletons. The sequenced material came from PBMCs. These TCRs come from a woman between 45 and 60 years old in good health and CMV-seronegative.

The chain links TRBV5-8 to TRBJ1-1; D possibly corresponds to TRBD1 (5 bases). Germline CDR1 SGHTS, CDR2 YDEGEE. The V and J ends lost 4 bases and 0 bases respectively, with 13 bases between them. This CDR3 has 15 residues. The CDR3: CASSLRGAMNTEAFF. The CDR3 DNA follows: TGTGCCAGCAGCCTCCGTGGGGCCATGAACACTGAAGCTTTCTTT.

The V and J genes are TRBV6-5 and TRBJ1-4; D gene uncertain. Germline CDR1 is MNHEY and CDR2 is SVGAGI. This CDR3 has 15 amino acids. Trimming shortened V by 6 bases and J by 4 bases, and 15 bases separated the two germline ends. This CDR3 is CASSRTGANNEKLFF. The CDR3 coding sequence is TGTGCCAGCAGCCGAACGGGAGCAAATAATGAAAAACTGTTTTTT.

V and J are TRBV5-1 and TRBJ2-1; 9 nucleotides line up with TRBD1. This CDR3 has 15 residues. Germline V CDR1 and CDR2: SGHRS, YFSETQ. Losses at the gene ends were 3 bases for V and 5 bases for J; bases not matched to a gene: 6. Here the CDR3 DNA reads TGCGCCAGCAGCTCCCGACAGGGGGGGAACAATGAGCAGTTCTTC. Translation: CASSSRQGGNNEQFF.

This clone occurred once. This chain connects TRBV6-1 to TRBJ1-2; TRBD1 is a possible D gene (5 bases). Trimming cost V 6 bases and J 1 base, with 12 bases left between them. Germline CDR1 reads MNHNS; CDR2 reads SASEGT. The CDR3 contains 14 residues. CDR3 bases: TGTGCCAGCAGGCCGGGGGGAAGTAACTATGGCTACACCTTC. Encoded protein: CASRPGGSNYGYTF.

The chain combines TRBV19 with TRBJ1-6, with no clear D. The CDR3 spans 14 residues. Germline CDR1 is LNHDA and CDR2 is SQIVND (reference sequence). The V end was cut by 2 bases, the J end by 9 bases, with 11 bases between. CDR3 amino acids: CASSIRVAGSPLHF. CDR3 in DNA: TGTGCCAGTAGTATACGGGTAGCGGGTTCACCCCTCCACTTT.

The chain recombines TRBV5-1 with TRBJ1-3; 7 nucleotides match TRBD1. Trimming cost V 4 bases and J 2 bases; bases outside gene matches: 9. The germline V gene encodes CDR1 SGHRS and CDR2 YFSETQ. The CDR3 is 16 residues long. This chain's CDR3 is CASSLTGTVAGNTIYF. DNA for the CDR3: TGCGCCAGCAGCCTTACTGGGACAGTGGCTGGAAACACCATATATTTT.

The chain is built from TRBV30 and TRBJ2-7; perhaps TRBD1 as D (5 bases). The V gene's germline CDR1 is GTSNPN and CDR2 SVGIG (reference sequence). The V gene lost 2 bases and the J gene lost 2 bases, with 13 bases spanning the gap. This CDR3 has 14 residues. CDR3 nucleotides: TGTGCCTGGAGTAAACAGGTGAATACCTACGAGCAGTACTTC. Its protein is CAWSKQVNTYEQYF.

The rearrangement joins TRBV5-1 to TRBJ1-1; TRBD1 might be the D (5 bases). Trimming removed 0 bases at V and 5 bases at J, with 11 bases between. Germline CDR1 is SGHRS and CDR2 is YFSETQ. The CDR3 has 14 residues. The chain's CDR3 is CASSLEGQKTEAFF. The CDR3 bases are TGCGCCAGCAGCTTGGAGGGGCAGAAGACTGAAGCTTTCTTT.

Note on this clone: At one boundary the junction diverges from the germline segment, which might be a read error. This chain connects TRBV5-1 to TRBJ2-5; 10 bases map to TRBD2. Germline V gene sequence: CDR1 SGHRS, CDR2 YFSETQ. The CDR3 is 14 residues long. CDR3 region: CASSLGLAGEIQYF. The CDR3 nucleotides are TGCGCCAGCAGCTTGGGACTAGCGGGTGAGATCCAGTACTTC. Using reference TRBV5-1 and TRBJ2-5 for the parts outside the CDR3, the full variable domain is KAGVTQTPRYLIKTRGQQVTLSCSPISGHRSVSWYQQTPGQGLQFLFEYFSETQRNKGNFPGRFSGRQFSNSRSEMNVSTLELGDSALYLCASSLGLAGEIQYFGPGTRLLVL.

The chain combines TRBV2 with TRBJ2-2, with 11 bases that match TRBD1. There are 13 residues in the CDR3. The trim removed 6 bases at V and 7 bases at J, leaving 1 base unmatched. CDR1 and CDR2 (germline): SNHLY, FYNNEI. The CDR3: CASRGQGVGELFF. In DNA, the CDR3 is TGTGCCAGCAGGGGACAGGGGGTCGGGGAGCTGTTTTTT.

J is TRBJ1-2 and V is TRBV5-1; D may be TRBD1 (5 bases). V gave up 0 bases and J gave up 4 bases, with 10 bases separating them. CDR3 size: 14 residues. CDR1 and CDR2 from the germline V gene are SGHRS and YFSETQ. The CDR3 DNA is TGCGCCAGCAGCTTGGACAGGAATAGCTATGGCTACACCTTC. Its translation: CASSLDRNSYGYTF.

This clone was recorded a few times. This CDR3 is missing its conserved last phenylalanine or tryptophan, likely due to a read error. The DNA is omitted, as the CDR3 cannot be located on it reliably, and the CDR3 follows TCRdb's listing. The chain uses TRBV4-1 and TRBJ1-1. The CDR3 numbers 17 amino acids, ends counted. Per germline, CDR1 MGHRA and CDR2 YSYEKL. The CDR3 reads CASSQGSLRSSNTEALV.

The chain uses TRBV30 and TRBJ1-5; 9 nucleotides line up with TRBD1. The CDR3 sequence is 14 residues long. V was pared by 0 bases and J by 6 bases, with 3 bases of the junction left unmatched. The germline V gene encodes CDR1 GTSNPN and CDR2 SVGIG (reference sequence). This chain's CDR3 is CAWSVTGGRQPQHF. The CDR3 DNA is TGTGCCTGGAGTGTCACAGGGGGCCGTCAGCCCCAGCATTTT.

Points on this clone: Germline is not matched at one junction end, which may reflect a read error. Different DNA sequences within this sample yield the same CDR3. The V gene is TRBV15, the J gene TRBJ2-7, with D perhaps TRBD2 (7 bases). Germline CDR1 reads LNHNV; CDR2 reads YYDKDF (reference sequence). The CDR3 totals 17 residues. The CDR3 region has the DNA TGTGCGACCAGCAGAGGGGGGGTGCAGGCACTAACCTACGAGCAGTACTTC. This sequence encodes CATSRGGVQALTYEQYF.

Relative to its sample, this clone is medium-sized (0.01 to 0.1%). The rearrangement links TRBV19 to TRBJ2-3; TRBD2 agrees at 13 bases. Per germline, CDR1 LNHDA and CDR2 SQIVND (reference sequence). The CDR3 consists of 15 residues. J gave up 5 bases and V 6 bases, and 5 bases lay outside the gene matches. The CDR3 protein is CASSRTSGSLDTQYF. The CDR3 DNA is TGTGCCAGTAGCCGGACTAGCGGGAGTTTAGATACGCAGTATTTT.

The CDR3 sequence: CASGRGNYGYTF. The CDR3 DNA reads TGTGCCAGCGGGAGGGGTAACTATGGCTACACCTTC. The chain uses TRBV28 and TRBJ1-2, with D perhaps TRBD1 (5 bases). Germline V lookup: CDR1 MDHEN, CDR2 SYDVKM. The CDR3 has 12 amino acids. V was pared by 8 bases and J by 1 base, with 8 bases between.

The J gene is TRBJ2-3, the V gene TRBV28; a weak D match, TRBD2 (5 bases). The CDR3 is 12 amino acids. The ends were cut back, 4 bases at V and 6 bases at J, with 8 bases in the middle. Germline lookup yields CDR1 MDHEN and CDR2 SYDVKM. CDR3 residues: CASSSGIDTQYF. DNA of the CDR3: TGTGCCAGCAGTTCCGGGATTGATACGCAGTATTTT.

The chain has TRBV28 and TRBJ1-2, with a weak D call TRBD1 (6 bases). CDR1 and CDR2 (germline): MDHEN, SYDVKM. The CDR3 covers 14 residues. Trimming stripped 2 bases from V and 3 bases from J, with 10 bases between. The CDR3 loop is CASSLGQYYYGYTF. The CDR3 bases are TGTGCCAGCAGTTTAGGACAGTATTACTATGGCTACACCTTC.

This clone occurred a few times. V is TRBV7-2 and J is TRBJ2-7, with D perhaps matching TRBD2 (6 bases). This CDR3 has 14 amino acids. Germline V gene data show CDR1 as SGHTA and CDR2 as FQGNSA. Trimming left V 5 bases short and J 2 bases short, with 13 bases between. For the CDR3, the DNA is TGTGCCAGCAGCCGCGGGGACGTCGCCTACGAGCAGTACTTC. Protein: CASSRGDVAYEQYF.

The chain carries TRBV19 and TRBJ1-1; a weak D match, TRBD1 (6 bases). From germline, CDR1 is LNHDA and CDR2 SQIVND (reference sequence). Trimming stripped 7 bases from V and 1 base from J, with 13 bases between. The CDR3 is 14 amino acids. The CDR3 bases are TGTGCCAGTACATCAGGACAGCCGAACACTGAAGCTTTCTTT. It specifies CASTSGQPNTEAFF.

This clone was seen a handful of times. The rearrangement uses TRBV7-9 and TRBJ1-1, with D unclear. Trimming shortened V by 1 base and J by 3 bases, and 9 bases separated the two germline ends. The germline V gene has CDR1 SEHNR and CDR2 FQNEAQ (reference sequence). This CDR3 contains 14 residues. CDR3 protein: CASSLGGADTEAFF. In nucleotides, the CDR3 is TGTGCCAGCAGCTTAGGAGGAGCGGACACTGAAGCTTTCTTT.

CDR3 sequence reads: CASRGQGFLGNTEAFF. The CDR3 DNA follows: TGTGCCAGCAGGGGACAGGGCTTCTTGGGGAACACTGAAGCTTTCTTT. This chain joins TRBV7-2 and TRBJ1-1; 9 nucleotides agree with TRBD1. CDR1 SGHTA and CDR2 FQGNSA come from the germline V gene. Losses at the gene ends were 6 bases for V and 1 base for J; bases not matched to a gene: 9. The CDR3 extends over 16 amino acids. The variable domain in full, completed from reference TRBV7-2 and TRBJ1-1, reads GAGVSQSPSNKVTEKGKDVELRCDPISGHTALYWYRQSLGQGLEFLIYFQGNSAPDKSGLPSDRFSAERTGGSVSTLTIQRTQQEDSAVYLCASRGQGFLGNTEAFFGQGTRLTVV.

The rearrangement joins TRBV18 to TRBJ1-1, with D unclear. Germline assignment: CDR1 KGHSH and CDR2 LQKENI. The CDR3 is 16 residues long. Trimming took 4 bases from V and 3 from J, leaving 18 bases between them. CDR3 sequence (DNA): TGTGCCAGCTCACGGACGGGATTGTTGGCATACACTGAAGCTTTCTTT. This sequence encodes CASSRTGLLAYTEAFF.

This chain uses TRBV5-1 with TRBJ2-3; 8 bases line up with TRBD2. Germline-derived CDR1 and CDR2 are SGHRS and YFSETQ. The CDR3 covers 15 residues. Unmatched junction bases numbered 4, after V lost 3 bases and J lost 1 base. CDR3 protein: CASSSLAGGTDTQYF. Here the CDR3 DNA reads TGCGCCAGCAGCTCGCTAGCGGGTGGCACAGATACGCAGTATTTT.

This clone was seen a handful of times. The V call is TRBV30, the J call TRBJ1-5; TRBD1 aligns across 9 bases. CDR1 is GTSNPN and CDR2 is SVGIG in the germline V gene (reference sequence). V shed 2 bases and J 5 bases; nucleotides not matched to a gene: 4. The CDR3 contains 14 residues. The CDR3: CAWSTGQGHQPQHF. For the CDR3, the DNA is TGTGCCTGGAGTACGGGACAGGGACATCAGCCCCAGCATTTT.